This TCR beta chain was retrieved from a study of metastatic and nonmetastatic thyroid tumors. About the research overall: Samples came from malignant and benign thyroid patients, and repertoires were compared across blood and tumor or nodule tissue.

Patients were all untreated before their thyroid surgery. V dropped 7 bases and J dropped 3 bases, with 18 bases sitting between them. This CDR3 region has 15 residues. From germline, CDR1 is DFQATT and CDR2 SNEGSKA (reference sequence). Study outcomes and limitations: Reportedly, malignant thyroid tumors had significantly higher TCR beta diversity than benign nodules, in blood and tumor.

This clone showed up many times. The antigen remains unidentified. Original analysis: It was from CDR3 differences across clinicopathological groups that a distant-metastasis classifier for papillary thyroid cancer was built. TCRdb ran MiXCR on the PCR reads. The V and J calls follow TCRdb's processing rather than the paper's. This sample carries under 4,000 clones, around 21% of them seen once, and the ten largest clones take around 8%. The receptor's source is a female donor with papillary thyroid cancer or a benign thyroid nodule (not recorded which). Some clones in this sample may be carry-over from other donors' samples. This rearrangement joins TRBV20-1 to TRBJ2-2; D possibly uses TRBD1 or TRBD2 (7 bases each). The specimen sequenced was tumor tissue. The CDR3 nucleotides are TGCAGTGTTCCCAATGCAGGGGGGGACACCGGGGAGCTGTTTTTT. It is translated as CSVPNAGGDTGELFF.